Shown below are 5 T cell receptor beta chains from a single sample sequenced in a study of identical twins. TCRdb called the 5' RACE reads again in MiXCR, with one record for every CDR3 protein. The data show 450,000 or so distinct CDR3 sequences, 13% to 15% seen once. These records were also assigned to another study, of yellow fever vaccine responses in identical twins.

Sequenced sample: CD4+ T cells sorted from blood. These receptors all come from a woman between 18 and 29 years old in good health.

This chain joins TRBV6-1 and TRBJ2-6, with a weak D call TRBD2 (5 bases). The CDR3 contains 13 residues. The germline CDR1 and CDR2 sequences are MNHNS and SASEGT. The V end lost 8 bases, the J end lost 4 bases, and 9 bases lay between the germline ends. The CDR3 protein is CASGRGGANVLTF. The CDR3 nucleotides are TGTGCCAGCGGACGAGGGGGGGCCAACGTCCTGACTTTC.

The gene calls are TRBV27 and TRBJ2-7; D is uncertain. The ends were cut back, 3 bases at V and 2 bases at J, with 20 bases in the middle. The V gene's germline CDR1 is MNHEY and CDR2 SMNVEV (reference sequence). CDR3 length equals 17 residues. The CDR3 DNA reads as TGTGCCAGCAGTTTTGGCTTAACCGGTGGCAGTCCCTACGAGCAGTACTTC. This sequence encodes CASSFGLTGGSPYEQYF.

The chain carries TRBV5-1 and TRBJ1-1, with 8 bases that match TRBD1. Germline CDR1 SGHRS, CDR2 YFSETQ. J lost 2 bases, V lost 2 bases, and 2 bases had no gene match. This CDR3 is 14 amino acids long. The CDR3 DNA reads as TGCGCCAGCAGCTTCAGGGGGCCAAACACTGAAGCTTTCTTT. This encodes CASSFRGPNTEAFF.

In DNA form, the CDR3 reads TGTGCCAGCAGTTACTCGACGGCTAGGGGGAATGAGCAGTTCTTC. Translated: CASSYSTARGNEQFF. The chain links TRBV6-2 or TRBV6-3 to TRBJ2-1; TRBD1 is a possible D gene (6 bases). CDR3 length: 15 amino acids. Germline CDR1 MNHEY, CDR2 SVGEGT. The V and J ends lost 0 bases and 7 bases respectively, with 13 bases between them.

V usage is TRBV5-1 and J usage is TRBJ2-3; 8 bases fit TRBD1. This CDR3 comprises 15 residues. The germline V gene encodes CDR1 SGHRS and CDR2 YFSETQ. The trim removed 3 bases at V and 3 bases at J, leaving 6 bases unmatched. CDR3 region: CASSYIGQGTDTQYF. CDR3 DNA: TGCGCCAGCAGCTACATCGGACAGGGAACAGATACGCAGTATTTT.